This TCR beta chain stems from a study of cytomegalovirus exposure and HLA in healthy donors. Trimming removed 2 bases at V and 13 bases at J, with 12 bases between. CDR3 length: 12 amino acids. Per the germline V gene, CDR1 is SGHTA and CDR2 is FQGNSA. PCR was performed using 60 Vbeta and 13 Jbeta primers. Some clones are missing from TCRdb's copy, which holds only in-frame ones; the method was immunoSEQ multiplex PCR. The table has 35,000 to 45,000 clones, roughly 82% seen once. This chain uses TRBV7-2 with TRBJ2-1; perhaps TRBD2 as D (7 bases). Sample: PBMCs. This TCR derives from a woman aged 18-29 years in good health and CMV-seropositive. CDR3 sequence: CASSLRGGFQFF. The CDR3 region has the DNA TGTGCCAGCAGCTTAAGGGGGGGTTTTCAGTTCTTC.